The 28 T cell receptor beta chains given below trace back to one sample, sequenced in a study of identical twins. TCRdb reprocessed the 5' RACE reads with MiXCR, giving one entry per CDR3 protein. The table has approximately 350,000 distinct CDR3 sequences, around 12% seen once. The same sample was also studied in work on yellow fever vaccine responses in identical twins.

Sequencing used CD8+ T cells sorted from blood. These receptors were collected from a woman younger than 35 in good health.

Ten or more counts support this clonotype. The chain links TRBV5-1 to TRBJ2-3, with 12 bases fitting TRBD2. CDR3 length: 17 amino acids. Per the germline V gene, CDR1 is SGHRS and CDR2 is YFSETQ. After removal of 7 bases from V and 0 bases from J, the junction contained 9 bases not matched to a gene. CDR3 sequence (DNA): TGCGCCAGCGGTCGACTAGCGGGGGACCCTAGCACAGATACGCAGTATTTT. Translation: CASGRLAGDPSTDTQYF.

In its sample, this clonotype was seen a few times. The J gene is TRBJ2-2, the V gene TRBV6-5, with unresolved D. The CDR3 sequence is 14 residues long. Germline V gene sequence: CDR1 MNHEY, CDR2 SVGAGI. Trimming took 2 bases from V and 3 from J, leaving 7 bases between them. The CDR3 coding sequence is TGTGCCAGCAGTTACCAACCGCACACCGGGGAGCTGTTTTTT. Residues: CASSYQPHTGELFF.

The V call is TRBV12-3 or TRBV12-4, the J call TRBJ2-1, with D perhaps TRBD1 (7 bases). V lost 4 bases to trimming and J lost 0 bases, with 13 bases between them. The CDR3 has 16 amino acids. CDR3 nucleotides: TGTGCCAGCAGTTACAGGGGACTTCACTCCTACAATGAGCAGTTCTTC. Its protein product is CASSYRGLHSYNEQFF.

This chain uses TRBV29-1 with TRBJ2-1; TRBD1 is a possible D gene (6 bases). The V gene lost 7 bases and the J gene lost 2 bases, with 12 bases spanning the gap. Per the germline V gene, CDR1 is SQVTM and CDR2 is ANQGSEA. The CDR3 is 13 amino acids. CDR3 residues: CSANRVTYNEQFF. CDR3 sequence (DNA): TGCAGCGCAAACAGGGTAACCTACAATGAGCAGTTCTTC.

V gene TRBV11-2 combines with J gene TRBJ2-1; D not resolved. The germline V and J ends were trimmed by 1 base and 2 bases, with 9 bases remaining between them. Germline V gene lookup returns CDR1 SGHAT and CDR2 FQNNGV. The CDR3 has 15 residues. The chain's CDR3 is CASSLARPPYNEQFF. CDR3 nucleotides: TGTGCCAGCAGCTTAGCCAGACCGCCCTACAATGAGCAGTTCTTC.

V usage is TRBV11-3 and J usage is TRBJ2-3, with TRBD2 matching over 7 bases. The trim removed 3 bases at V and 2 bases at J, leaving 5 bases unmatched. The CDR3 loop spans 15 amino acids. Germline assignment: CDR1 SGHNT and CDR2 YENEEA. The CDR3 nucleotides read TGTGCCAGCAGCTTTTTAGCGGGCTACACAGATACGCAGTATTTT. This encodes CASSFLAGYTDTQYF.

This clonotype was seen a handful of times. The rearrangement joins TRBV7-6 to TRBJ2-3; D may be TRBD1 (6 bases). Per germline, CDR1 SGHVS and CDR2 FNYEAQ. This CDR3 spans 18 amino acids. Between the trimmed V and J ends, which lost 2 bases and 0 bases, there was a span of 18 bases. DNA for the CDR3: TGTGCCAGCAGCTTATGGTCTGCGACAGGACGCAGCACAGATACGCAGTATTTT. Its protein is CASSLWSATGRSTDTQYF.

The rearrangement joins TRBV4-1 to TRBJ1-1, with no clear D. V was clipped by 1 base and J by 3 bases, with 9 bases between them. CDR3 size: 14 residues. In germline, CDR1 is MGHRA, CDR2 YSYEKL. CDR3 amino acids: CASSQAPRDTEAFF. The CDR3 nucleotides read TGCGCCAGCAGCCAAGCCCCCCGGGACACTGAAGCTTTCTTT.

This clonotype came up a few times. The chain links TRBV29-1 to TRBJ2-2; D is unresolved. Germline CDR1 SQVTM, CDR2 ANQGSEA. This CDR3 is 16 amino acids long. Trimming took off 0 bases at V and 0 bases at J, with 11 bases between the two ends. Here the CDR3 DNA reads TGCAGCGTTGAAGATGCAGGCAGGACGAACACCGGGGAGCTGTTTTTT. Translating it yields CSVEDAGRTNTGELFF.

At least ten counts were recorded for this clonotype. The chain has TRBV4-1 and TRBJ2-7, with D unresolved. V lost 0 bases and J lost 3, with 6 bases in between. The germline V gene encodes CDR1 MGHRA and CDR2 YSYEKL. The length of the CDR3 is 13 residues. The CDR3 spells CASSQDSGYEQYF. The DNA for the CDR3 is TGCGCCAGCAGCCAAGATTCCGGCTACGAGCAGTACTTC.

This chain uses TRBV12-3 or TRBV12-4 with TRBJ1-3, with D possibly TRBD1 on 6 matching bases. Trimming shortened V by 4 bases and J by 2 bases, and 15 bases separated the two germline ends. CDR3 length: 16 amino acids. The CDR3 sequence: CASSSLIGQPGNTIYF. The CDR3 DNA is TGTGCCAGCAGTTCCCTAATCGGACAGCCTGGAAACACCATATATTTT.

Only a few counts were recorded for this clonotype. The chain carries TRBV7-9 and TRBJ2-7, with a weak D call TRBD2 (5 bases). The germline CDR1 and CDR2 sequences are SEHNR and FQNEAQ (reference sequence). Trimming took 6 bases from V and 0 from J, leaving 15 bases between them. This CDR3 spans 15 amino acids. In nucleotides, the CDR3 is TGTGCCAGCAGTTACGCCGGGATCCACTCCTACGAGCAGTACTTC. Protein sequence: CASSYAGIHSYEQYF. The full variable domain, with the rest looked up from reference TRBV7-9 and TRBJ2-7, is DTGVSQNPRHKITKRGQNVTFRCDPISEHNRLYWYRQTLGQGPEFLTYFQNEAQLEKSRLLSDRFSAERPKGSFSTLEIQRTEQGDSAMYLCASSYAGIHSYEQYFGPGTRLTVT.

The sample holds many counts of this clonotype. The chain recombines TRBV29-1 with TRBJ2-7; 9 positions agree with TRBD1. Germline V gene sequence: CDR1 SQVTM, CDR2 ANQGSEA. V dropped 4 bases and J dropped 4; count of bases not matched to a gene: 2. The CDR3 spans 12 residues. The CDR3 coding sequence is TGCAGCGTTGTGGGACAGGGATACGAGCAGTACTTC. It encodes CSVVGQGYEQYF.

CDR3 region: CASGHQGADEQFF. For the CDR3, the DNA is TGTGCTAGTGGGCATCAGGGGGCGGATGAGCAGTTCTTC. V is TRBV12-5 and J is TRBJ2-1; TRBD1 agrees at 8 bases. The CDR3 has 13 amino acids. The germline CDR1 and CDR2 sequences are LGHNT and FRNRAP. V lost 6 bases and J lost 8; bases outside the gene matches: 6.

The chain links TRBV27 to TRBJ1-1; tentatively, D is TRBD1 (5 bases). The CDR3 is made up of 15 amino acids. Germline V gives CDR1 MNHEY, CDR2 SMNVEV (reference sequence). The V and J ends lost 2 bases and 1 base respectively, with 11 bases between them. The CDR3 DNA is TGTGCCAGCAGTTTAAGCGGAGGGGCGAACACTGAAGCTTTCTTT. It codes for CASSLSGGANTEAFF.

This clonotype was detected only a few times. The chain recombines TRBV5-5 with TRBJ2-7; 8 nucleotides agree with TRBD1. The CDR3 covers 14 residues. V shed 7 bases and J 6 bases; nucleotides not matched to a gene: 12. Germline assignment: CDR1 SGHKS and CDR2 YYEKEE (reference sequence). The CDR3 nucleotides read TGTGCCAGCGAGACCAGACAGGGGAAGGGCGAGCAGTACGTC. Translating it yields CASETRQGKGEQYV.

This clonotype occurred many times. The chain employs TRBV12-3 or TRBV12-4 and TRBJ2-7; a weak D match, TRBD1 (5 bases). V was pared by 3 bases and J by 4 bases, with 13 bases between. The CDR3 sequence is 14 residues long. For the CDR3, the DNA is TGTGCCAGCAGTTTTGCAGGGATCGGGTACGAGCAGTACTTC. It translates to CASSFAGIGYEQYF.

This chain uses TRBV27 with TRBJ2-7; D unresolved. CDR1 MNHEY and CDR2 SMNVEV come from the germline V gene (reference sequence). Between the trimmed V and J ends, which lost 0 bases and 0 bases, there was a span of 6 bases. The CDR3 has 14 amino acids. Here the CDR3 reads CASSLSANSYEQYF. The CDR3 DNA reads TGTGCCAGCAGTTTATCGGCTAACTCCTACGAGCAGTACTTC.

This chain uses TRBV9 with TRBJ2-1, with D possibly being TRBD1 (6 bases). CDR1 SGDLS and CDR2 YYNGEE come from the germline V gene. V lost 3 bases and J 9 bases, leaving 25 bases between the germline ends. The CDR3 has 17 amino acids. The CDR3: CASSAEDRSMPRGEQFF. The DNA for the CDR3 is TGTGCCAGCAGCGCGGAGGACAGATCGATGCCCAGGGGTGAGCAGTTCTTC. Together with reference TRBV9 and TRBJ2-1, the CDR3 gives the full variable domain: DSGVTQTPKHLITATGQRVTLRCSPRSGDLSVYWYQQSLDQGLQFLIQYYNGEERAKGNILERFSAQQFPDLHSELNLSSLELGDSALYFCASSAEDRSMPRGEQFFGPGTRLTVL.

This clonotype has more than one count but fewer than ten. The junction does not match germline at one end; this may be a read error. V usage is TRBV4-1 and J usage is TRBJ2-7, with 11 positions matching TRBD2. The germline gives CDR1 MGHRA, CDR2 YSYEKL. The CDR3 consists of 16 residues. In DNA form, the CDR3 reads TGTGCCAGCAGCCCCAAGGCTAGCGGGAGGACCTACGAGCAGTACTTC. This codes for CASSPKASGRTYEQYF.

This clonotype has ten or more counts. The J gene is TRBJ1-5, the V gene TRBV12-3 or TRBV12-4; 7 nucleotides line up with TRBD1. The CDR3 runs to 15 residues. V trimming: 7 bases; J trimming: 0 bases; junction bases outside the gene matches: 6. The CDR3 sequence: CASKGTAYSNQPQHF. The CDR3 DNA follows: TGTGCCAGCAAGGGGACAGCCTATAGCAATCAGCCCCAGCATTTT.

This clonotype appeared a few times. This chain connects TRBV12-3 or TRBV12-4 to TRBJ2-5; 12 nucleotides align to TRBD2. With 6 bases clipped from V and 4 bases from J, the junction kept 6 bases outside the gene matches. This CDR3 has 15 residues. The CDR3 nucleotides read TGTGCCAGCAGCCCGACTAGCGGGAGTAGAGAGACCCAGTACTTC. Its protein product is CASSPTSGSRETQYF.

The chain links TRBV5-5 to TRBJ2-7; D is ambiguous. The V and J ends lost 4 bases and 3 bases respectively, with 11 bases between them. The germline V gene has CDR1 SGHKS and CDR2 YYEKEE (reference sequence). The CDR3 length is 13 residues. CDR3: CASSEYNDYEQYV. The DNA of the CDR3 is TGTGCCAGCAGCGAGTATAATGACTACGAGCAGTACGTC.

The chain employs TRBV28 and TRBJ1-3; D not certain. Trimming stripped 6 bases from V and 0 bases from J, with 12 bases between. Germline values: CDR1 MDHEN, CDR2 SYDVKM. The CDR3 contains 15 residues. The CDR3 protein is CASRYTGYSGNTIYF. CDR3 nucleotides: TGTGCCAGCAGATACACCGGGTACTCTGGAAACACCATATATTTT.

This clonotype was counted only a few times. The chain has TRBV12-3 or TRBV12-4 and TRBJ2-1; a weak D match, TRBD2 (6 bases). V dropped 5 bases and J dropped 15 bases, with 17 bases sitting between them. The CDR3 extends over 12 amino acids. CDR3 residues: CASSDSGRFSFF. The CDR3 nucleotides are TGTGCCAGCAGTGACTCGGGGAGGTTTTCGTTCTTC.

V usage is TRBV5-5 and J usage is TRBJ2-3, with 9 bases aligning to TRBD2. The germline V gene has CDR1 SGHKS and CDR2 YYEKEE (reference sequence). The CDR3 loop spans 17 amino acids. With 4 bases clipped from V and 0 bases from J, the junction kept 9 bases outside the gene matches. For the CDR3, the DNA is TGTGCCAGCAGCACCCCGTCTAGCGGGGTGAGCACAGATACGCAGTATTTT. Its protein is CASSTPSSGVSTDTQYF.

This clonotype has more than one count but fewer than ten. CDR3 nucleotides: TGCGCCAGCAGCTTGGTTGTGGGGGGGCCCTACAATGAGCAGTTCTTC. Translation gives CASSLVVGGPYNEQFF. This chain uses TRBV5-1 with TRBJ2-1, with D maybe TRBD2 (7 bases). This CDR3 region has 16 residues. The germline V and J ends were trimmed by 0 bases and 2 bases, with 12 bases remaining between them. CDR1 and CDR2 from the germline V gene are SGHRS and YFSETQ.

This clonotype was picked up a small number of times. The chain couples TRBV20-1 to TRBJ2-3; D gene unclear. V was clipped by 2 bases and J by 2 bases, with 8 bases between them. This CDR3 spans 13 amino acids. Germline loops: CDR1 DFQATT, CDR2 SNEGSKA (reference sequence). Written as DNA, the CDR3 is TGCAGTGCTAGACCCCGTAACACAGATACGCAGTATTTT. It is translated as CSARPRNTDTQYF.